Listed below are T cell receptor beta chains from one sample, sequenced in a study of blood T cells in healthy people across ages. From the 5' RACE reads, TCRdb called clonotypes with MiXCR, one entry per CDR3 protein. The sample consists of some 1.5 million distinct CDR3 sequences, 28% of them appearing once. Sequenced material: blood. These receptors originate from a woman in her twenties or thirties in good health. Both conserved end residues are part of each CDR3. The D gene is left open where the match is weak.

j_gene	v_gene	d_gene	CDR3aa
TRBJ2-5	TRBV20-1	TRBD1	CSARDRHRGQETQYF
TRBJ2-1	TRBV30	TRBD2	CAWGISGTNEQFF
TRBJ2-2	TRBV29-1	.	CSVLLSYDTGELFF
TRBJ2-7	TRBV24-1	.	CATSETDRNYEQYF
TRBJ2-2	TRBV20-1	.	CSARDRVTGELFF
TRBJ2-3	TRBV28	.	CASSLAPPGANWRDTQYF
TRBJ2-7	TRBV7-2	.	CASSPAGRAGGGEQYF
TRBJ2-3	TRBV7-2	.	CASSAGGLADTQYF
TRBJ1-2	TRBV12-3/TRBV12-4	TRBD1	CASTPGQGVNYGYTF
TRBJ2-2	TRBV7-9	TRBD1	CASFWTGMSGELFF
TRBJ1-4	TRBV28	.	CASRSHTTNEKLFF
TRBJ2-7	TRBV9	.	CASSSDGTPPNEQYF
TRBJ2-7	TRBV29-1	.	CSVEGFGVTSSYEQYF
TRBJ2-1	TRBV7-9	.	CASSVGSIGTYNEQFF
TRBJ2-7	TRBV7-9	TRBD2	CASSSSRTSFYEQYF
TRBJ2-3	TRBV5-5	.	CASSFGAFTDTQYF
TRBJ2-7	TRBV29-1	.	CSVEARDGTYEQYF
TRBJ2-1	TRBV25-1	.	CASSEDRTRNGQFF
TRBJ2-5	TRBV7-9	.	CASSLEQRETQYF
TRBJ2-4	TRBV7-2	.	CASSVTDRLTYNEQYF
TRBJ2-7	TRBV20-1	.	CSARSGTYEQYF
TRBJ1-6	TRBV6-1	.	CASSEALWLRPYNSPLHF
TRBJ1-2	TRBV7-8	.	CASSLLTSNYGYTF
TRBJ2-1	TRBV6-1	.	CASAGNEQFF
TRBJ2-1	TRBV5-1	.	CASRTASSYNEQFF
TRBJ2-1	TRBV6-1	.	CAGEGSSYNEQFF
TRBJ1-2	TRBV5-1	.	CASSFGQLNYGYTF
TRBJ1-5	TRBV7-4	.	CASSKLRPQHF
TRBJ2-3	TRBV20-1	.	CSARIAGTDTQYF
TRBJ1-4	TRBV7-9	.	CASSFFGLAANEKLFF
TRBJ2-1	TRBV5-1	.	CASSLTLTYNEQFF
TRBJ2-3	TRBV5-1	.	CASSLGRGGTDTQYF
TRBJ2-3	TRBV5-1	TRBD2	CASTREVAGGSDTQYF
TRBJ2-1	TRBV20-1	TRBD2	CSASDPGGYNEQFF
TRBJ2-7	TRBV7-9	.	CASKDGQISYEQYF
TRBJ2-7	TRBV10-3	TRBD1	CAIRDRGQSSYEQYF
TRBJ2-7	TRBV28	TRBD1	CASTIGTGGSEQYF
TRBJ2-7	TRBV29-1	.	CSVEVDKPYEQYF
TRBJ1-1	TRBV10-3	.	CATALTGNTEAFF
.	TRBV12-3/TRBV12-4	.	CASSLGRVNEQYF
TRBJ2-3	TRBV20-1	TRBD2	CSARVIAGGSTDTQYF
TRBJ2-1	TRBV9	TRBD2	CASSVSLAGVGSYNEQFF